Detailed here is one T cell receptor beta chain. This clonotype has more than one count but fewer than ten. There is no known antigen for this receptor. Nothing much larger sits one base from this clone, and base qualities are not available. The intended sense of this specimen's treatment or condition label: in vitro stimulation with specific CMV peptide epitopes to enrich CMV-specific T cells. TCRdb names Illumina HiSeq 1500 as the instrument used. Through fastp at Q25 and MiXCR, TCRdb rebuilt clones from the public reads, retaining in-frame beta chains. A single entry per CDR3 protein holds the most common genes and DNA from its merged rows. In all, the sample holds about 140,000 distinct CDR3 sequences, and approximately 30% of those were seen once. In total, the top ten clones hold roughly half of the sample. These data come from a study of T cell repertoires in cytomegalovirus infection (dated by TCRdb to between 2019 and 2020). Turning to the overall study: Recently identified HLA-C-restricted CMV epitopes, whose presentation resists viral immunomodulation, were targeted by peptide stimulations together with well-studied HLA-B-restricted epitopes. Donor HLA type was relevant to the analysis, because carriage of CMV infection together with the matching HLA type was indicated by public TCR beta signatures. Study-wide findings and limitations: In both this cohort and an independent roughly 330-donor cohort, the cumulative frequency of public TCR beta family members distinguished carriers of CMV infection plus the relevant HLA type. The ex vivo response was dominated by HLA-C-restricted CMV-specific TCR beta clonotypes, which also provided the single most frequent clonotype in two of eight donors.

The germline V end is reduced by 5 bases and the J end by 0 bases; junction bases left unmatched: 12. The CDR3, from cysteine to phenylalanine, totals 18 residues. The read is trimmed to its CDR3 DNA, 54 bases read in frame from base 1. CDR1 and CDR2 are drawn from the germline V gene: LGHNT, FRNRAP. The clonotype comes from a human donor in good health (CMV status not recorded). Some clones in this sample may be carry-over from other donors' samples. The source was CD8+ T cells from cultured PBMCs, collected from culture after CMV antigen stimulation. The receptor chain draws on TRBV12-5 and TRBJ2-2; TRBD1 matches 7 bases in the middle. The sequenced DNA: TGTGCTAGTGGTCGGATTACAGGGGAAACTACGAACACCGGGGAGCTGTTTTTT. Its translation reads: CASGRITGETTNTGELFF.